Presented here are 27 T cell receptor beta chains from one specimen sequenced in a study of prognosis after radiotherapy for stage I lung cancer. TCR beta CDR3 amplification from genomic DNA was performed by two-round multiplex PCR. For every TRBV and TRBJ gene, a specific primer was used in first-round PCR. TCRdb called the multiplex PCR reads again in MiXCR, with one record for every CDR3 protein. The data contain around 63,000 distinct CDR3 sequences, more than 20% of them singletons. Here the sequenced sample was PBMCs, taken before or after stereotactic body radiation therapy (not recorded which). The receptors shown here come from a donor over 45 with non-small cell lung cancer.

By share of the sample, this clonotype is large. This chain connects TRBV7-9 to TRBJ2-1, with a weak D call TRBD1 (5 bases). Germline V gene sequence: CDR1 SEHNR, CDR2 FQNEAQ (reference sequence). V was shortened by 3 bases and J by 9 bases, with 15 bases between the two germline ends. The CDR3 is 14 amino acids. CDR3 DNA sequence: TGTGCCAGCAGCTTTTCAGGGCCTGGCAGTGAGCAGTTCTTC. This gives the protein CASSFSGPGSEQFF.

This clonotype showed up many times. The V and J genes are TRBV12-3 or TRBV12-4 and TRBJ1-2; D is undetermined. Trimming pared 7 bases from V and 11 bases from J, leaving 14 bases between. The CDR3 runs to 11 residues. CDR3 residues: CASTSGRWYTF. The CDR3 nucleotides read TGTGCCAGCACCTCGGGCAGGTGGTACACCTTC.

Ten or more counts support this clonotype. The rearrangement uses TRBV20-1 and TRBJ2-2; 9 bases align to TRBD2. J gave up 4 bases and V 5 bases, and 5 bases lay outside the gene matches. The CDR3 spans 14 residues. In germline, CDR1 is DFQATT, CDR2 SNEGSKA (reference sequence). CDR3 in DNA: TGCAGTGCTGATAGCGGGGGCCCCACCGGGGAGCTGTTTTTT. Translating gives CSADSGGPTGELFF.

A note on this clonotype: This may arise from a read error, as a much more abundant clone is one base away. J is TRBJ2-5 and V is TRBV20-1; D call uncertain. This CDR3 comprises 13 residues. In germline, CDR1 is DFQATT, CDR2 SNEGSKA (reference sequence). The CDR3 sequence is CIATRTLQETQYF. For the CDR3, the DNA is TGCATTGCTACTCGGACCTTACAAGAGACCCAGTACTTC.

This clonotype was counted at least ten times. This chain connects TRBV5-1 to TRBJ2-1; D gene ambiguous. Germline V gene data show CDR1 as SGHRS and CDR2 as YFSETQ. The CDR3 consists of 14 residues. Between the trimmed V and J ends, which lost 3 bases and 7 bases, there was a span of 14 bases. The CDR3 loop is CASSSQSRSNEQFF. The CDR3 DNA reads TGCGCCAGCAGCTCCCAATCCCGGAGTAATGAGCAGTTCTTC.

This clonotype was picked up many times. The V gene is TRBV5-1, the J gene TRBJ1-2; 12 positions match TRBD1. CDR3 size: 15 residues. CDR1 is SGHRS, CDR2 YFSETQ, per germline. V shed 4 bases and J 8 bases; nucleotides not matched to a gene: 9. CDR3 sequence: CASSPSGQGANGYTF. CDR3 nucleotide sequence: TGCGCCAGCAGCCCATCGGGACAGGGGGCTAACGGCTACACCTTC.

There are many counts of this clonotype. This rearrangement joins TRBV6-4 to TRBJ1-1, with TRBD1 identical over 7 bases. CDR3 length: 13 amino acids. Trimming cost V 6 bases and J 5 bases; bases outside gene matches: 6. Germline assignment: CDR1 MRHNA and CDR2 SNTAGT. CDR3 in amino acids: CASRPQGGTEAFF. DNA for the CDR3: TGTGCCAGCAGACCCCAGGGGGGGACTGAAGCTTTCTTT.

This clonotype has ten or more counts. This chain connects TRBV6-9 to TRBJ1-5, with TRBD1 matching over 7 bases. CDR3 length equals 17 residues. J lost 0 bases, V lost 3 bases, and 8 bases had no gene match. The germline V gene encodes CDR1 MNHGY and CDR2 SVAAGI. This chain's CDR3 is CASSYSGGQYSNQPQHF. In nucleotides, the CDR3 is TGTGCCAGCAGTTACTCAGGGGGACAATATAGCAATCAGCCCCAGCATTTT.

This clonotype was seen ten or more times. The V and J genes are TRBV29-1 and TRBJ2-7; 7 bases line up with TRBD1. This CDR3 region has 11 residues. V lost 7 bases and J lost 6; bases outside the gene matches: 6. The germline gives CDR1 SQVTM, CDR2 ANQGSEA. The CDR3 spells CSAGQVSEQYF. The CDR3 region has the DNA TGCAGCGCCGGACAGGTCAGCGAGCAGTACTTC.

This clonotype was counted at least ten times. The genes are TRBV7-3 and TRBJ2-7; possible D gene TRBD1, 6 bases. The germline V and J ends were trimmed by 2 bases and 2 bases, with 13 bases remaining between them. This CDR3 has 15 residues. Germline assignment: CDR1 SGHTA and CDR2 FQGTGA. CDR3 in amino acids: CASSLASGQPYEQYF. The CDR3, as DNA: TGTGCCAGCAGCTTAGCATCCGGACAGCCCTACGAGCAGTACTTC.

The sample holds many counts of this clonotype. V gene TRBV5-1 combines with J gene TRBJ2-7; D unresolved. The CDR3 length is 14 residues. Germline loops: CDR1 SGHRS, CDR2 YFSETQ. V was shortened by 1 base and J by 0 bases, with 8 bases between the two germline ends. The CDR3 here is CASSLNSPSYEQYF. The CDR3 coding sequence is TGCGCCAGCAGCTTGAACTCCCCCTCCTACGAGCAGTACTTC. The full variable domain, its missing parts supplied by reference TRBV5-1 and TRBJ2-7, is KAGVTQTPRYLIKTRGQQVTLSCSPISGHRSVSWYQQTPGQGLQFLFEYFSETQRNKGNFPGRFSGRQFSNSRSEMNVSTLELGDSALYLCASSLNSPSYEQYFGPGTRLTVT.

This clonotype occurred many times. At one of its ends the junction is not consistent with the germline gene, which may arise from a read error. Here the CDR3 reads CASRSGGSNNEQFF. The CDR3, as DNA: TGTGCCAGCAGGAGCGGGGGCTCCAACAATGAGCAGTTCTTC. The chain carries TRBV6-1 and TRBJ2-1; 8 positions agree with TRBD2. The CDR3 sequence is 14 residues long. The germline V gene has CDR1 MNHNS and CDR2 SASEGT.

This clonotype was picked up a small number of times. The chain recombines TRBV5-4 with TRBJ2-7; 11 bases fit TRBD1. The CDR3 contains 14 residues. V trimming: 2 bases; J trimming: 6 bases; junction bases outside the gene matches: 4. Germline CDR1 SGHNT, CDR2 YYREEE (reference sequence). This CDR3 is CASSLWTGGSEQYF. The DNA of the CDR3 is TGTGCCAGCAGCTTATGGACAGGGGGCAGCGAGCAGTACTTC.

This clonotype was seen ten or more times. V and J are TRBV7-2 and TRBJ2-1, with D unclear. V lost 2 bases to trimming and J lost 0 bases, with 14 bases between them. CDR3 length: 17 amino acids. The germline V gene has CDR1 SGHTA and CDR2 FQGNSA. In nucleotides, the CDR3 is TGTGCCAGCAGCTTATTATTATCGGTAAGCTCCTACAATGAGCAGTTCTTC. It encodes CASSLLLSVSSYNEQFF.

Turning to this clonotype: A read error likely explains this, since a far larger clone differs by one base. This is likely a read error, given that the CDR3 carries no conserved phenylalanine or tryptophan at its end. The rearrangement joins TRBV6-4 to TRBJ2-2; 13 nucleotides match TRBD2. V lost 6 bases to trimming and J lost 4 bases; unmatched junction nucleotides: 2. This CDR3 region has 15 residues. Per germline, CDR1 MRHNA and CDR2 SNTAGT. Written as DNA, the CDR3 is TGTGCCAGCAGCACTAGCGGGGGGGGCACCGGGGAGCTGTTTCTT. It yields the protein CASSTSGGGTGELFL.

This clonotype was seen just once. A far larger clone is one base from this, pointing to a likely read error. The V gene is TRBV6-4, the J gene TRBJ1-6, with D tentatively TRBD1 (5 bases). The V gene's germline CDR1 is MRHNA and CDR2 SNTAGT. Trimming removed 7 bases at V and 10 bases at J, with 20 bases between. The CDR3 covers 15 residues. The CDR3 spells CASTEGVDIGSPLHF. The CDR3 DNA reads as TGTGCCAGCACCGAAGGGGTGGACATTGGATCACCCCTCCACTTT.

Ten or more counts support this clonotype. V usage is TRBV11-2 and J usage is TRBJ2-7, with no clear D. This CDR3 contains 12 residues. Trimming left V 3 bases short and J 4 bases short, with 7 bases between. CDR1 is SGHAT and CDR2 is FQNNGV in the germline V gene. The CDR3 nucleotides are TGTGCCAGCAGCTTGGGATTATACGAGCAGTACTTC. Amino acids: CASSLGLYEQYF.

This clonotype was recorded many times. This chain joins TRBV5-4 and TRBJ1-4; D is possibly TRBD1 (5 bases). Germline-derived CDR1 and CDR2 are SGHNT and YYREEE (reference sequence). V lost 1 base and J 7 bases, leaving 14 bases between the germline ends. This CDR3 has 15 residues. CDR3 nucleotides: TGTGCCAGCAGCTTGTACGGAGGGGAAGGTGAAAAACTGTTTTTT. Its translation: CASSLYGGEGEKLFF. Combining the CDR3 with reference TRBV5-4 and TRBJ1-4 gives the whole variable domain ETGVTQSPTHLIKTRGQQVTLRCSSQSGHNTVSWYQQALGQGPQFIFQYYREEENGRGNFPPRFSGLQFPNYSSELNVNALELDDSALYLCASSLYGGEGEKLFFGSGTQLSVL.

This clonotype was detected many times. The chain uses TRBV19 and TRBJ2-3; D not certain. Trimming took off 3 bases at V and 3 bases at J, with 10 bases between the two ends. CDR3 length: 14 amino acids. CDR1 is LNHDA, CDR2 SQIVND, per germline (reference sequence). CDR3 sequence reads: CASSMSWGTDTQYF. The CDR3 DNA follows: TGTGCCAGTAGTATGTCGTGGGGAACAGATACGCAGTATTTT.

There are many counts of this clonotype. The chain combines TRBV20-1 with TRBJ2-2; D is perhaps TRBD2 (6 bases). The V end lost 6 bases, the J end lost 5 bases, and 13 bases lay between the germline ends. Germline CDR1 is DFQATT and CDR2 is SNEGSKA (reference sequence). The CDR3 is 13 amino acids. CDR3 DNA: TGCAGTGCGCGGTCTAGCGAGACCGGGGAGCTGTTTTTT. Translation: CSARSSETGELFF.

Ten or more counts support this clonotype. The chain joins TRBV20-1 to TRBJ2-3, with D perhaps TRBD1 (6 bases). This CDR3 comprises 15 residues. Germline CDR1 DFQATT, CDR2 SNEGSKA (reference sequence). V was trimmed by 6 bases and J by 0 bases, leaving 16 bases between them. The DNA of the CDR3 is TGCAGTGCCAGAAGGACAGTCTCTAGCACAGATACGCAGTATTTT. Its protein is CSARRTVSSTDTQYF.

At least ten counts were recorded for this clonotype. This chain links TRBV6-1 with TRBJ1-3, with TRBD1 matching over 8 bases. V dropped 4 bases and J dropped 0; count of bases not matched to a gene: 8. Germline V gives CDR1 MNHNS, CDR2 SASEGT. The CDR3 totals 17 residues. CDR3 sequence: CASSGVGTGDSGNTIYF. The CDR3, as DNA: TGTGCCAGCAGTGGGGTGGGGACAGGAGACTCTGGAAACACCATATATTTT.

CDR3 region: CARGSGYTF. DNA of the CDR3: TGTGCCAGAGGTTCGGGCTACACCTTC. This chain links TRBV6-2 or TRBV6-3 with TRBJ1-2; D is undetermined. Germline CDR1 is MNHEY and CDR2 is SVGEGT. Trimming left V 9 bases short and J 8 bases short, with 7 bases between. CDR3 length: 9 residues.

This clonotype was picked up many times. The chain recombines TRBV7-2 with TRBJ2-7; D may be TRBD2 (7 bases). This CDR3 spans 17 amino acids. Trimming took 5 bases from V and 5 from J, leaving 25 bases between them. CDR1 is SGHTA and CDR2 is FQGNSA in the germline V gene. The CDR3 protein is CASSGAGAPFGLHEQYF. DNA of the CDR3: TGTGCCAGCAGCGGTGCGGGGGCCCCATTTGGATTGCACGAGCAGTACTTC.

Points on this clonotype: With a much larger clone just one base away, this may be a read error. The chain employs TRBV11-2 and TRBJ2-4; no clear D. CDR3 length equals 12 residues. The ends were cut back, 2 bases at V and 6 bases at J, with 5 bases in the middle. The V gene's germline CDR1 is SGHAT and CDR2 FQNNGV. In DNA form, the CDR3 reads TGTGCCAGCAGCTTAAGAAGAAACATTCAGTACTTC. It codes for CASSLRRNIQYF.

This clonotype was seen repeatedly, ten times or more. The chain is built from TRBV3-1 and TRBJ2-6; D remains ambiguous. This CDR3 is 17 amino acids long. Germline values: CDR1 LGHDT, CDR2 YNNKEL (reference sequence). Trimming left V 2 bases short and J 1 base short, with 12 bases between. CDR3 amino acids: CASSQKAGLSGANVLTF. DNA for the CDR3: TGTGCCAGCAGCCAAAAGGCAGGCCTATCTGGGGCCAACGTCCTGACTTTC.

The table lists this clonotype with many counts. The chain has TRBV7-9 and TRBJ2-5, with D possibly matching TRBD1 (5 bases). CDR3 length equals 13 residues. The V end was cut by 3 bases, the J end by 4 bases, with 9 bases between. CDR1 is SEHNR and CDR2 is FQNEAQ in the germline V gene (reference sequence). CDR3 sequence: CASSLSGPETQYF. The CDR3 DNA reads as TGTGCCAGCAGCTTGTCAGGGCCAGAGACCCAGTACTTC.